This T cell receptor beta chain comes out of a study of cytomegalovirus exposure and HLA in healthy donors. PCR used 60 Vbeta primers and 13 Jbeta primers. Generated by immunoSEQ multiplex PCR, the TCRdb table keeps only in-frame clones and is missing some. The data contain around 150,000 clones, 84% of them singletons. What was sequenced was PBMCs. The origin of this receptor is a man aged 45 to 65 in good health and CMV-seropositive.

The CDR3 region has the DNA TGCAGCGTTCCCGGACTAGCGGGGGTCTCCTACAATGAGCAGTTCTTC. This sequence encodes CSVPGLAGVSYNEQFF. This sequence joins TRBV29-1 and TRBJ2-1, with 13 bases identical to TRBD2. Germline trimming cut 5 bases from V and 0 bases from J; bases unmatched to any gene: 4. CDR3 length: 16 amino acids. Germline V gene sequence: CDR1 SQVTM, CDR2 ANQGSEA.